Each of the 32 T cell receptor beta chains below was sequenced from the same sample in a study of CXCR3-negative and CXCR3-positive naive CD8 T cells. The study made its TRB cDNA libraries by 5' RACE, adding UMI labels. TCRdb reprocessed the 5' RACE reads; each CDR3 protein has one entry and no DNA is given. The sample totals 45,000 to 65,000 distinct CDR3 sequences. Specimen: memory CD8+ T cells from blood. Receptors originate from a human donor in good health. Some clones in this sample may be carry-over from other donors' samples.

V is TRBV29-1 and J is TRBJ2-5; with no DNA, the TCRdb D assignment of TRBD1 cannot be verified. The V gene's germline CDR1 is SQVTM and CDR2 ANQGSEA. This CDR3 is 17 amino acids long. The CDR3 loop reads CSVEDNSGTGIQETQYF.

The chain joins TRBV3-1 to TRBJ1-5; checking the TCRdb D call of TRBD1 is not possible without DNA. This CDR3 spans 16 amino acids. Germline V gene data show CDR1 as LGHDT and CDR2 as YNNKEL (reference sequence). CDR3: CASSQGGTGGYQPQHF.

V gene TRBV6-6 combines with J gene TRBJ2-7; TCRdb's D call, TRBD2, is unchecked because there is no DNA. The CDR3 is made up of 15 amino acids. Germline assignment: CDR1 MNHNY and CDR2 SVGAGI (reference sequence). This CDR3 reads CASSPMTSPTYEQYF.

The rearrangement joins TRBV29-1 to TRBJ2-7; TCRdb picks TRBD1, but there is no DNA to check that call. CDR3 length: 17 residues. CDR1 and CDR2 (germline): SQVTM, ANQGSEA. The CDR3 loop reads CSGAGGPGGAHPYEQYF.

V usage is TRBV18 and J usage is TRBJ2-2. Germline lookup yields CDR1 KGHSH and CDR2 LQKENI. This CDR3 region has 12 residues. The CDR3 region is CASSTVAGELFF. The entire variable domain, with the rest obtained from reference TRBV18 and TRBJ2-2, is as follows: NAGVMQNPRHLVRRRGQEARLRCSPMKGHSHVYWYRQLPEEGLKFMVYLQKENIIDESGMPKERFSAEFPKEGPSILRIQQVVRGDSAAYFCASSTVAGELFFGEGSRLTVL.

The chain employs TRBV3-1 and TRBJ2-2. Germline CDR1 is LGHDT and CDR2 is YNNKEL (reference sequence). There are 16 residues in the CDR3. The CDR3 reads CASSQVDGLNTGELFF. Supplemented by reference TRBV3-1 and TRBJ2-2, the full variable domain reads DTAVSQTPKYLVTQMGNDKSIKCEQNLGHDTMYWYKQDSKKFLKIMFSYNNKELIINETVPNRFSPKSPDKAHLNLHINSLELGDSAVYFCASSQVDGLNTGELFFGEGSRLTVL.

This chain connects TRBV7-6 to TRBJ1-4; TCRdb picks TRBD1, but there is no DNA to check that call. Germline lookup yields CDR1 SGHVS and CDR2 FNYEAQ. This CDR3 is built from 15 residues. The CDR3 loop reads CASSLRGGSFEKLFF. Filled out from reference TRBV7-6 and TRBJ1-4, the complete variable domain reads GAGVSQSPRYKVTKRGQDVALRCDPISGHVSLYWYRQALGQGPEFLTYFNYEAQQDKSGLPNDRFSAERPEGSISTLTIQRTEQRDSAMYRCASSLRGGSFEKLFFGSGTQLSVL.

V gene TRBV7-9 combines with J gene TRBJ1-2; no DNA is available, so the TRBD1 call from TCRdb remains unchecked. CDR3 length: 17 residues. From germline, CDR1 is SEHNR and CDR2 FQNEAQ (reference sequence). The CDR3 here is CASSPLPDGNPNYGYTF.

The chain carries TRBV3-1 and TRBJ1-1. Germline CDR1 and CDR2: LGHDT and YNNKEL (reference sequence). The CDR3 covers 13 residues. The CDR3 is CASSQDVDTEAFF.

The V gene is TRBV4-3, the J gene TRBJ1-3; with no DNA, the TCRdb D assignment of TRBD1 cannot be verified. The germline V gene encodes CDR1 LGHNA and CDR2 YSLEER. The CDR3 is 18 amino acids. The CDR3 spells CASSQDSTGVRSGNTIYF.

CDR3 residues: CASSRTTGTGANVLTF. The chain carries TRBV7-9 and TRBJ2-6; TCRdb calls TRBD1, which cannot be checked without DNA. Looked up from germline, CDR1 is SEHNR and CDR2 is FQNEAQ (reference sequence). This CDR3 contains 16 residues.

The chain recombines TRBV28 with TRBJ1-1; TCRdb gives TRBD1 as the D gene, but with no DNA this cannot be confirmed. Germline V gene sequence: CDR1 MDHEN, CDR2 SYDVKM. The CDR3 is 15 residues long. The CDR3 spells CASRSPKSESAEAFF.

The CDR3 is CASSIGLAGVGEQFF. The chain has TRBV7-8 and TRBJ2-1; TCRdb names TRBD2, which stays unverified in the absence of DNA. This CDR3 spans 15 amino acids. Germline V lookup: CDR1 SGHVS, CDR2 FQNEAQ.

The chain combines TRBV4-3 with TRBJ2-3; there is no DNA to check the TCRdb D call of TRBD1. The CDR3 runs 17 residues. Germline V lookup: CDR1 LGHNA, CDR2 YSLEER. The CDR3 spells CASSQGLDRGTTDTQYF.

V gene TRBV7-9 combines with J gene TRBJ2-7; the TRBD1 assignment by TCRdb is unverifiable without DNA. Germline V gene data show CDR1 as SEHNR and CDR2 as FQNEAQ (reference sequence). CDR3 length: 16 amino acids. The CDR3: CASSTGGTGVVYEQYF.

The chain couples TRBV7-6 to TRBJ2-2; there is no DNA to check the TCRdb D call of TRBD2. Germline assignment: CDR1 SGHVS and CDR2 FNYEAQ. The CDR3 totals 17 residues. The CDR3 reads CASSFGRAGGPTGELFF.

The V call is TRBV4-3, the J call TRBJ1-1; the TCRdb D gene call, TRBD1, has no DNA to confirm it. CDR3 length: 15 residues. CDR1 LGHNA and CDR2 YSLEER come from the germline V gene. The chain's CDR3 is CASSQDRQGATEAFF.

The rearrangement links TRBV21-1 to TRBJ1-1. TRBV21-1 has pseudogene status. CDR3 length: 14 residues. The CDR3: CASSIPTWNTEAFF.

CDR3 in amino acids: CSVARMGTEAFF. J is TRBJ1-1 and V is TRBV29-1; the D gene TCRdb calls, TRBD1, cannot be checked with no DNA. The CDR3 consists of 12 residues. CDR1 and CDR2 from the germline V gene are SQVTM and ANQGSEA.

The chain uses TRBV4-2 and TRBJ1-2. Germline lookup yields CDR1 LGHNA and CDR2 YNFKEQ. The CDR3 consists of 14 residues. CDR3 sequence: CASSQENRADGYTF.

The rearrangement links TRBV7-9 to TRBJ1-2; TCRdb names TRBD1, which stays unverified in the absence of DNA. The germline V gene encodes CDR1 SEHNR and CDR2 FQNEAQ (reference sequence). CDR3 length: 13 amino acids. Here the CDR3 reads CASSLSRDNHYTF.

This chain uses TRBV10-3 with TRBJ2-1. Germline loops: CDR1 ENHRY, CDR2 SYGVKD. The CDR3 covers 12 residues. The CDR3 loop is CATRDSKNEQFF.

The J gene is TRBJ2-7, the V gene TRBV29-1; the TCRdb call, TRBD1, lacks DNA for checking. This CDR3 is 14 amino acids long. Germline V CDR1 and CDR2: SQVTM, ANQGSEA. The CDR3 sequence is CSVEAGAPLGEQYF.

The chain employs TRBV14 and TRBJ2-7; no DNA is available, so the TRBD1 call from TCRdb remains unchecked. The CDR3 has 13 residues. Germline V gives CDR1 SGHDN, CDR2 FVKESK. The CDR3 region is CASSPDRGYEQYF.

The V and J genes are TRBV28 and TRBJ2-3. Germline V gene data show CDR1 as MDHEN and CDR2 as SYDVKM. The CDR3 runs to 12 residues. The CDR3 loop is CASSSQTDTQYF.

This chain connects TRBV3-1 to TRBJ2-2. From germline, CDR1 is LGHDT and CDR2 YNNKEL (reference sequence). This CDR3 comprises 11 residues. CDR3 sequence: CASSQQGELFF.

The chain has TRBV6-8 and TRBJ1-1; with no DNA, the TCRdb D assignment of TRBD1 cannot be verified. CDR3 length: 14 residues. Germline V gene data show CDR1 as MNHGY and CDR2 as SAAAGT. The CDR3 reads CASSEQGDDTEAFF.

This chain uses TRBV9 with TRBJ2-7. The CDR3 contains 14 residues. Germline assignment: CDR1 SGDLS and CDR2 YYNGEE. The CDR3 is CASSVAGRSYEQYF. Full variable domain (missing parts from reference TRBV9 and TRBJ2-7): DSGVTQTPKHLITATGQRVTLRCSPRSGDLSVYWYQQSLDQGLQFLIQYYNGEERAKGNILERFSAQQFPDLHSELNLSSLELGDSALYFCASSVAGRSYEQYFGPGTRLTVT.

CDR3: CASSQIAGDYNEQFF. The chain couples TRBV14 to TRBJ2-1; TCRdb proposes TRBD2, but this gene call is untestable without DNA. Germline CDR1 and CDR2: SGHDN and FVKESK. The CDR3 spans 15 residues.

This rearrangement joins TRBV7-7 to TRBJ2-5; TCRdb's D call of TRBD2 is untestable without DNA. The CDR3 runs 15 residues. Germline CDR1 reads SSHAT; CDR2 reads FNYEAQ (reference sequence). The CDR3 sequence is CASSLIAGGQETQYF.

V gene TRBV29-1 combines with J gene TRBJ2-1; TCRdb lists TRBD1, though no DNA is available to test this call. This CDR3 comprises 14 residues. Germline CDR1 reads SQVTM; CDR2 reads ANQGSEA. CDR3: CSVDPDRGYNEQFF.

The chain joins TRBV5-6 to TRBJ2-1; the TCRdb call, TRBD1, lacks DNA for checking. The CDR3 runs to 14 residues. The germline gives CDR1 SGHDT, CDR2 YYEEEE. The CDR3 sequence: CASSFRGALNEQFF.